This T cell receptor beta chain is from a study of human T cells and chemical hapten exposure. Across the whole study: DPC 0.01% went on the upper back by patch test, with reading at 6 days. Alopecia areata, totalis or universalis was found in mostly female patients. General study points: TCRs above 1 in 1000 frequency stayed constant with DPC sensitization.

TCRdb redid the calling of the RACE reads with MiXCR, one entry per CDR3 protein. Among 95,000 to 150,000 distinct CDR3 sequences listed, around 11% were seen once. Documented time point: patch test 3, about 24 weeks after DPC sensitization. The treatment here: therapeutic diphenylcyclopropenone sensitization with weekly scalp DPC. Germline loops: CDR1 KGHDR, CDR2 SFDVKD. Trimming stripped 7 bases from V and 0 bases from J, with 16 bases between. This CDR3 comprises 16 residues. This clonotype has just a few counts. Its antigen is as yet unknown. The sequencing used whole blood, collected in connection with sensitization to the hapten diphenylcyclopropenone (DPC). This sequence joins TRBV24-1 and TRBJ2-3; D is perhaps TRBD2 (6 bases). This TCR was sampled from a woman aged 50 to 60 with alopecia areata. Some clones in this sample may be carry-over from other donors' samples. CDR3 protein: CATSSVEGISTDTQYF. The DNA for the CDR3 is TGTGCCACCAGCTCCGTGGAGGGTATCAGCACAGATACGCAGTATTTT.